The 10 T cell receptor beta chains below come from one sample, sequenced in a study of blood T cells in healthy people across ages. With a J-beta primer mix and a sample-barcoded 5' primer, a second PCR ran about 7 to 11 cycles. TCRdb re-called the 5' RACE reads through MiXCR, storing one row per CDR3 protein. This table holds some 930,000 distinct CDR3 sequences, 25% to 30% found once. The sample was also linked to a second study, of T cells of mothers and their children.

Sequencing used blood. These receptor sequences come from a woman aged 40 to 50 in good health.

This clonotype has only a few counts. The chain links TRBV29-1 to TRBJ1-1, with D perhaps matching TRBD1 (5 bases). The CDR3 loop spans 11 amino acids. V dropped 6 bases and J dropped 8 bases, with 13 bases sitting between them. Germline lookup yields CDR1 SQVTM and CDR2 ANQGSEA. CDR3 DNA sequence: TGCAGCGTAACTCCGGGGGTCGAAGCTTTCTTT. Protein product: CSVTPGVEAFF.

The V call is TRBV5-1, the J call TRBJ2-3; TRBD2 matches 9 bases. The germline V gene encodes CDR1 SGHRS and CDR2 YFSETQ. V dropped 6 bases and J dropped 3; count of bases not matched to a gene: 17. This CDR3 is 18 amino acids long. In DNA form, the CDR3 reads TGCGCCAGCAACCCGAGACTAGCGGCAAGTAGGGCGACAGATACGCAGTATTTT. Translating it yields CASNPRLAASRATDTQYF.

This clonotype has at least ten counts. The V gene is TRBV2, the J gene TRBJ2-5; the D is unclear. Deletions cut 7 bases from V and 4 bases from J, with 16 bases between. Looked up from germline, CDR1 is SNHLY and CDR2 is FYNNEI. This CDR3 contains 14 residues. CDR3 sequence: CASKTDPRAETQYF. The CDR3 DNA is TGTGCCAGCAAAACGGACCCCCGCGCAGAGACCCAGTACTTC.

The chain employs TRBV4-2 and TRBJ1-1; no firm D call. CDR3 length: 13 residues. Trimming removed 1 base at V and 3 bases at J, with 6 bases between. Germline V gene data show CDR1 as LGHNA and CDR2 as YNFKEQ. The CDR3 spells CASSQVRDTEAFF. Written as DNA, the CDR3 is TGTGCCAGCAGCCAAGTGAGGGACACTGAAGCTTTCTTT.

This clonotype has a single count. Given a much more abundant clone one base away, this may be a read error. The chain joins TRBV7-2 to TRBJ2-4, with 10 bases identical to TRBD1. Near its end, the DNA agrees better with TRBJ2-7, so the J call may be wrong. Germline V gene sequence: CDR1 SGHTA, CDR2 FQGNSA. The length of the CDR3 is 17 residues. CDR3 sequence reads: CASSFRLLDRGRNEQYF. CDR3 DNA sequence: TGTGCCAGCAGCTTTCGACTTTTAGACAGGGGGCGCAACGAGCAGTACTTC.

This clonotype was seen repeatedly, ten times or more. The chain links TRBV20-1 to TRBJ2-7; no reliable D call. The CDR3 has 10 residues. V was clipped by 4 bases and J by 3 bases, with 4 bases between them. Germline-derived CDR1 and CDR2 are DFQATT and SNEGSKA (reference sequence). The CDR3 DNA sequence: TGCAGTGCTATAAGCTACGAGCAGTACTTC. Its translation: CSAISYEQYF.

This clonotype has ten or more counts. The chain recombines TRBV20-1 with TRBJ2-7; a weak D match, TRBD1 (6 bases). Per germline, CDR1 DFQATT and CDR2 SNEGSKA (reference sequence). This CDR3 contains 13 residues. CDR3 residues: CSPSRGGTYEQYF. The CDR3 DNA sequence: TGCAGCCCTAGCAGAGGGGGAACCTACGAGCAGTACTTC.

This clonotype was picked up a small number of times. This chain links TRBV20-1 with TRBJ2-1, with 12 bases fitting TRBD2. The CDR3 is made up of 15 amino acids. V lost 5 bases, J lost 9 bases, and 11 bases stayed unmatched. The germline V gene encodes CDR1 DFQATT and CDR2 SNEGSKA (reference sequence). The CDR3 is CSAALLAGGLSEQFF. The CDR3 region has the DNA TGCAGTGCTGCCTTACTAGCGGGGGGCCTTAGTGAGCAGTTCTTC.

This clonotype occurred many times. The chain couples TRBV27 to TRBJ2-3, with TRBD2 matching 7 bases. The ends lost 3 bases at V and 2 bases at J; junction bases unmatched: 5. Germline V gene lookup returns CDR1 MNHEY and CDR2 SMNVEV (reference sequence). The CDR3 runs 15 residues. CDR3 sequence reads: CASSFLADVTDTQYF. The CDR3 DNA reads TGTGCCAGCAGTTTTCTAGCGGATGTCACAGATACGCAGTATTTT.

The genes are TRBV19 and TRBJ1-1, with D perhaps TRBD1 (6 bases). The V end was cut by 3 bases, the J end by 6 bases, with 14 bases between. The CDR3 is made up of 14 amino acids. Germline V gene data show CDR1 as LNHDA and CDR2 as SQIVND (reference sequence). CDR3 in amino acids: CASSIPNRVAEAFF. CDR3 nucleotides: TGTGCCAGTAGTATTCCGAACAGGGTCGCTGAAGCTTTCTTT.